A single sample is the source of the 6 T cell receptor beta chains below, sequenced in a study of T cells in women clearing cervical HPV infection. Method: immunoSEQ multiplex PCR; TCRdb's copy keeps in-frame clones and lacks some. This table holds tens of thousands of clones. The specimen was blood buffy coat. The receptors originated from a woman between 18 and 75 years old with a cervical HPV16 infection that either progressed to CIN3+ or cleared (not recorded which).

Points on this clone: The CDR3 is cut off 3 residues early in the read; its end comes from the germline J gene. The chain combines TRBV20-1 with TRBJ1-6, with 8 positions matching TRBD1. The CDR3 runs 14 residues. From germline, CDR1 is DFQATT and CDR2 SNEGSKA (reference sequence). Trimming removed 5 bases from V and 6 bases from J; junction bases left unmatched: 6. The DNA read from the CDR3 is TGCAGTGCTTCCCGGACAGGGAGTAATTCACCC. As protein: CSASRTGSNSP. The whole CDR3 is CSASRTGSNSPLHF.

With regard to this clone: The read terminates 3 residues ahead of where the CDR3 ends, so the germline J gene completes it. The gene calls are TRBV20-1 and TRBJ2-4, with TRBD2 matching 7 bases. Trimming took 1 base from V and 0 from J; bases not matched to a gene: 3. This CDR3 region has 15 residues. Germline CDR1 reads DFQATT; CDR2 reads SNEGSKA (reference sequence). CDR3 bases read: TGCAGTGCTAGAGTCGTAGCGGGAGCCAAAAACATT. Amino acid sequence: CSARVVAGAKNI. In full, the CDR3 reads CSARVVAGAKNIQYF.

Comment on this clone: The read ends 3 residues early relative to the CDR3; the germline J gene fills the gap. The chain recombines TRBV5-6 with TRBJ2-3, with 9 bases lining up with TRBD2. Germline trimming cut 2 bases from V and 1 base from J; bases unmatched to any gene: 2. The CDR3 covers 15 residues. Germline V gives CDR1 SGHDT, CDR2 YYEEEE. The covered CDR3 bases are TGTGCCAGCAGCTTTATAGCGGGAGGCACAGATACG. As protein: CASSFIAGGTDT. The full CDR3 protein reads CASSFIAGGTDTQYF. Looking up the rest from reference TRBV5-6 and TRBJ2-3 gives the full variable domain: DAGVTQSPTHLIKTRGQQVTLRCSPKSGHDTVSWYQQALGQGPQFIFQYYEEEERQRGNFPDRFSGHQFPNYSSELNVNALLLGDSALYLCASSFIAGGTDTQYFGPGTRLTVL.

On this clone: The read terminates 3 residues ahead of where the CDR3 ends, so the germline J gene completes it. This chain joins TRBV11-2 and TRBJ1-5; D ambiguous. Germline values: CDR1 SGHAT, CDR2 FQNNGV. This CDR3 contains 14 residues. V was shortened by 5 bases and J by 0 bases, with 8 bases between the two germline ends. The CDR3 loop reads CASSGLDSNQPQHF. The CDR3 DNA, read in part, is TGTGCCAGCAGCGGACTCGATAGCAATCAGCCC.

With regard to this clone: The read ends 3 residues early relative to the CDR3; the germline J gene fills the gap. This chain links TRBV4-1 with TRBJ2-7; TRBD1 agrees at 10 bases. This CDR3 comprises 14 residues. CDR1 is MGHRA, CDR2 YSYEKL, per germline. After removal of 8 bases from V and 4 bases from J, the junction contained 8 bases not matched to a gene. The CDR3 spells CASGHTGQGYEQYF. CDR3 DNA, as far as it was read: TGCGCCAGCGGACATACGGGACAGGGGTACGAG.

In regard to this clone: With the read ending 3 residues before the CDR3 end, the germline J gene is used to fill in that end. V gene TRBV19 combines with J gene TRBJ2-3, with 9 bases aligning to TRBD2. Trimming removed 6 bases from V and 5 bases from J; junction bases left unmatched: 15. Germline CDR1 and CDR2: LNHDA and SQIVND (reference sequence). The CDR3 sequence is 17 residues long. This CDR3 reads CASSRQVAGVEVDTQYF. The part of the CDR3 DNA that was read is TGTGCCAGTAGCCGCCAGGTAGCGGGAGTTGAGGTAGATACG.